The 25 T cell receptor beta chains below were found in one sample sequenced in a study of blood T cell repertoires in COVID-19. The protocol was immunoSEQ multiplex PCR, while the TCRdb copy is restricted to in-frame clones and leaves out a portion. This sample has roughly 230,000 clones, with around 84% found just once. Sample: PBMCs or T cells enriched from blood (not recorded which). The receptors shown here come from a woman aged 45-59 years who had been exposed to COVID-19.

V and J are TRBV19 and TRBJ2-5, with D unclear. The germline V gene encodes CDR1 LNHDA and CDR2 SQIVND (reference sequence). CDR3 length equals 14 residues. Trimming removed 3 bases from V and 7 bases from J, with 15 bases in between. The CDR3 loop is CASSIGITGGTQYF. DNA for the CDR3: TGTGCCAGTAGTATTGGCATAACGGGTGGGACCCAGTACTTC. Full variable domain (missing parts from reference TRBV19 and TRBJ2-5): DGGITQSPKYLFRKEGQNVTLSCEQNLNHDAMYWYRQDPGQGLRLIYYSQIVNDFQKGDIAEGYSVSREKKESFPLTVTSAQKNPTAFYLCASSIGITGGTQYFGPGTRLLVL.

The V call is TRBV9, the J call TRBJ1-1; 8 bases are shared with TRBD1. The CDR3 is 13 amino acids. Per the germline V gene, CDR1 is SGDLS and CDR2 is YYNGEE. J gave up 4 bases and V 3 bases, and 2 bases lay outside the gene matches. CDR3 DNA: TGTGCCAGCAGCGGAGGGACAGGCACTGAAGCTTTCTTT. Translating it yields CASSGGTGTEAFF.

V gene TRBV10-2 combines with J gene TRBJ1-1, with 7 bases aligning to TRBD1. Germline trimming cut 6 bases from V and 1 base from J; bases unmatched to any gene: 17. The CDR3 sequence is 18 residues long. Looked up from germline, CDR1 is WSHSY and CDR2 is SAAADI. CDR3 bases: TGCGCCAGCAGCTTTACCCTAACCTTACAGGGGAAGAACACTGAAGCTTTCTTT. It translates to CASSFTLTLQGKNTEAFF.

CDR3 nucleotides: TGTGCCAGCAGCTTGGGCGGTGGACAGCCCCAGCATTTT. As protein: CASSLGGGQPQHF. The chain couples TRBV5-5 to TRBJ1-5; no clear D. Trimming removed 0 bases from V and 7 bases from J, with 8 bases in between. This CDR3 is built from 13 residues. Germline assignment: CDR1 SGHKS and CDR2 YYEKEE (reference sequence).

The chain combines TRBV3-1 (or the pseudogene TRBV3-2) with TRBJ1-1; D is undetermined. Germline V lookup: CDR1 LGHDT, CDR2 YNNKEL (reference sequence). The CDR3 consists of 13 residues. V lost 1 base, J lost 6 bases, and 9 bases lay in between. CDR3 sequence: CASSQVPEAEAFF. The CDR3 region has the DNA TGTGCCAGCAGCCAAGTTCCGGAGGCTGAAGCTTTCTTT.

The rearrangement uses TRBV5-4 and TRBJ1-1; 7 bases agree with TRBD1. V lost 4 bases and J lost 1; bases outside the gene matches: 4. CDR3 size: 14 residues. The germline V gene has CDR1 SGHNT and CDR2 YYREEE (reference sequence). The CDR3 spells CASSGGQRNTEAFF. CDR3 DNA: TGTGCCAGCAGCGGGGGACAGCGGAACACTGAAGCTTTCTTT. Drawing the rest from reference TRBV5-4 and TRBJ1-1, the complete variable domain is ETGVTQSPTHLIKTRGQQVTLRCSSQSGHNTVSWYQQALGQGPQFIFQYYREEENGRGNFPPRFSGLQFPNYSSELNVNALELDDSALYLCASSGGQRNTEAFFGQGTRLTVV.

The genes are TRBV28 and TRBJ1-1, with D unclear. The CDR3 consists of 15 residues. CDR1 MDHEN and CDR2 SYDVKM come from the germline V gene. V was trimmed by 4 bases and J by 1 base, leaving 13 bases between them. The chain's CDR3 is CASSSPRPGNTEAFF. CDR3 sequence (DNA): TGTGCCAGCAGTTCTCCCCGCCCAGGGAACACTGAAGCTTTCTTT.

The V call is TRBV18, the J call TRBJ1-6; 7 bases map to TRBD1. The V gene end was trimmed by 6 bases and the J gene end by 7 bases; junction bases not matched to a gene: 6. The germline gives CDR1 KGHSH, CDR2 LQKENI. The CDR3 spans 14 residues. DNA of the CDR3: TGTGCCAGCTCGCGGGACAGCGAGAATTCACCCCTCCACTTT. Translation gives CASSRDSENSPLHF.

This clone appeared a few times. The chain is built from TRBV3-1 (or the pseudogene TRBV3-2) and TRBJ1-3, with D unresolved. The germline gives CDR1 LGHDT, CDR2 YNNKEL (reference sequence). V lost 4 bases and J lost 2, with 12 bases in between. This CDR3 region has 15 residues. In nucleotides, the CDR3 is TGTGCCAGCAGCCCCCGTGGCGGGGCTGGAAACACCATATATTTT. It is translated as CASSPRGGAGNTIYF.

This chain connects TRBV24-1 to TRBJ2-3, with D perhaps matching TRBD2 (5 bases). CDR1 is KGHDR and CDR2 is SFDVKD in the germline V gene. This CDR3 region has 15 residues. V was cut by 5 bases and J by 2 bases, with 13 bases left in between. The DNA of the CDR3 is TGTGCCACCAGTGCCGACGGACTGAACACAGATACGCAGTATTTT. Residues: CATSADGLNTDTQYF.

This sequence joins TRBV18 and TRBJ1-1; D remains ambiguous. V shed 3 bases and J shed 3 bases, with 14 bases lying between them. The CDR3 runs 15 residues. Looked up from germline, CDR1 is KGHSH and CDR2 is LQKENI. The DNA for the CDR3 is TGTGCCAGCTCACCCATTCGTAACGGGGACACTGAAGCTTTCTTT. Translating gives CASSPIRNGDTEAFF. The full variable domain, rest sourced from reference TRBV18 and TRBJ1-1, is NAGVMQNPRHLVRRRGQEARLRCSPMKGHSHVYWYRQLPEEGLKFMVYLQKENIIDESGMPKERFSAEFPKEGPSILRIQQVVRGDSAAYFCASSPIRNGDTEAFFGQGTRLTVV.

The chain has TRBV4-3 and TRBJ1-6, with 7 bases matching TRBD1. J lost 5 bases, V lost 3 bases, and 1 base had no gene match. This CDR3 contains 14 residues. Germline V gene lookup returns CDR1 LGHNA and CDR2 YSLEER. CDR3 residues: CASSHTGDNSPLHF. The CDR3 DNA follows: TGCGCCAGCAGCCATACAGGGGATAATTCACCCCTCCACTTT.

This sequence joins TRBV3-1 (or the pseudogene TRBV3-2) and TRBJ1-1; D gene uncertain. The V and J ends lost 1 base and 8 bases respectively, with 8 bases between them. The CDR3 has 12 amino acids. Germline V CDR1 and CDR2: LGHDT, YNNKEL (reference sequence). The CDR3 protein is CASSQGGSEAFF. The CDR3 DNA sequence: TGTGCCAGCAGCCAAGGAGGGAGCGAAGCTTTCTTT.

This rearrangement joins TRBV7-8 to TRBJ2-3; tentative D call: TRBD2 (6 bases). CDR1 and CDR2 from the germline V gene are SGHVS and FQNEAQ. The CDR3 extends over 17 amino acids. V lost 5 bases, J lost 0 bases, and 18 bases lay in between. The CDR3: CASSLWETSISTDTQYF. The CDR3 bases are TGTGCCAGCAGCCTTTGGGAAACTAGCATTAGCACAGATACGCAGTATTTT.

J is TRBJ1-2 and V is TRBV10-3, with 7 bases identical to TRBD1. Trimming removed 0 bases from V and 0 bases from J; junction bases left unmatched: 1. Germline lookup yields CDR1 ENHRY and CDR2 SYGVKD. The CDR3 is 15 residues long. The CDR3: CAISESGQPNYGYTF. For the CDR3, the DNA is TGTGCCATCAGTGAGTCGGGACAGCCTAACTATGGCTACACCTTC.

The chain uses TRBV7-9 and TRBJ1-6; maybe TRBD1 (6 bases). The CDR3 runs 16 residues. V shed 0 bases and J shed 6 bases, with 12 bases lying between them. In germline, CDR1 is SEHNR, CDR2 FQNEAQ (reference sequence). Here the CDR3 DNA reads TGTGCCAGCAGCTTAGCGCGTACAGGGAGTAATTCACCCCTCCACTTT. This codes for CASSLARTGSNSPLHF.

The genes are TRBV2 and TRBJ1-2; no definite D call. Trimming left V 5 bases short and J 1 base short, with 8 bases between. Germline CDR1 and CDR2: SNHLY and FYNNEI. This CDR3 is built from 13 residues. The CDR3 sequence is CASSRTGNYGYTF. The CDR3 DNA sequence: TGTGCCAGCAGTAGAACGGGTAACTATGGCTACACCTTC.

This clone was recorded only once. The V call is TRBV6-6, the J call TRBJ1-5; unclear D gene. The CDR3 sequence is 12 residues long. Germline V gives CDR1 MNHNY, CDR2 SVGAGI (reference sequence). V lost 2 bases and J 5 bases, leaving 4 bases between the germline ends. This CDR3 reads CASSYTDQPQHF. The CDR3 DNA reads as TGTGCCAGCAGTTACACAGATCAGCCCCAGCATTTT.

In DNA, the CDR3 is TGTGCCATCAGCCAAGACAGGGAGTATGGCTACACCTTC. Its protein product is CAISQDREYGYTF. The V and J genes are TRBV10-3 and TRBJ1-2; 7 bases are shared with TRBD1. The CDR3 consists of 13 residues. The V and J ends lost 6 bases and 5 bases, in that order; junction bases with no gene match: 6. CDR1 is ENHRY and CDR2 is SYGVKD in the germline V gene.

This rearrangement joins TRBV6-2 or TRBV6-3 to TRBJ2-7; unclear D gene. The V end was cut by 6 bases, the J end by 3 bases, with 9 bases between. The CDR3 has 12 residues. Germline CDR1 is MNHEY and CDR2 is SVGEGT. The chain's CDR3 is CASSRSGYEQYF. In DNA, the CDR3 is TGTGCCAGCAGCCGGAGTGGCTACGAGCAGTACTTC.

The CDR3 reads CASSEPDGPGEKLFF. CDR3 nucleotides: TGTGCCAGCAGTGAACCAGACGGGCCAGGGGAAAAACTGTTTTTT. The gene calls are TRBV25-1 and TRBJ1-4, with D possibly being TRBD1 (5 bases). The CDR3 runs 15 residues. Germline V gene data show CDR1 as MGHDK and CDR2 as SYGVNS. Between the trimmed V and J ends, which lost 2 bases and 8 bases, there was a span of 15 bases. Together with reference TRBV25-1 and TRBJ1-4, the CDR3 gives the full variable domain: EADIYQTPRYLVIGTGKKITLECSQTMGHDKMYWYQQDPGMELHLIHYSYGVNSTEKGDLSSESTVSRIRTEHFPLTLESARPSHTSQYLCASSEPDGPGEKLFFGSGTQLSVL.

The genes are TRBV5-1 and TRBJ2-1, with 11 bases identical to TRBD1. The CDR3 runs 15 residues. V lost 4 bases to trimming and J lost 6 bases; unmatched junction nucleotides: 6. Germline V gene lookup returns CDR1 SGHRS and CDR2 YFSETQ. The CDR3 loop reads CASSKGQGEINEQFF. CDR3 coding DNA: TGCGCCAGCAGCAAGGGACAGGGGGAGATCAATGAGCAGTTCTTC.

This clone was seen a handful of times. The chain joins TRBV6-2 or TRBV6-3 to TRBJ1-1; D unresolved. Germline loops: CDR1 MNHEY, CDR2 SVGEGT. V lost 2 bases and J lost 4, with 8 bases in between. CDR3 size: 13 residues. The CDR3 reads CASSYRGVTEAFF. The CDR3 region has the DNA TGTGCCAGCAGTTACCGCGGGGTCACTGAAGCTTTCTTT.

The chain combines TRBV6-2 or TRBV6-3 with TRBJ1-5; D uncertain. The CDR3 loop spans 13 amino acids. CDR1 and CDR2 (germline): MNHEY, SVGEGT. V was cut by 4 bases and J by 4 bases, with 8 bases left in between. For the CDR3, the DNA is TGTGCCAGCAGTTCACAGTGGAATCAGCCCCAGCATTTT. It yields the protein CASSSQWNQPQHF.

The rearrangement joins TRBV19 to TRBJ1-5; D is perhaps TRBD1 (6 bases). Germline-derived CDR1 and CDR2 are LNHDA and SQIVND (reference sequence). CDR3 length equals 14 residues. The germline V and J ends were trimmed by 6 bases and 4 bases, with 13 bases remaining between them. The CDR3 sequence is CASRGRDTNQPQHF. The CDR3 region has the DNA TGTGCCAGTAGGGGCCGGGACACTAATCAGCCCCAGCATTTT.